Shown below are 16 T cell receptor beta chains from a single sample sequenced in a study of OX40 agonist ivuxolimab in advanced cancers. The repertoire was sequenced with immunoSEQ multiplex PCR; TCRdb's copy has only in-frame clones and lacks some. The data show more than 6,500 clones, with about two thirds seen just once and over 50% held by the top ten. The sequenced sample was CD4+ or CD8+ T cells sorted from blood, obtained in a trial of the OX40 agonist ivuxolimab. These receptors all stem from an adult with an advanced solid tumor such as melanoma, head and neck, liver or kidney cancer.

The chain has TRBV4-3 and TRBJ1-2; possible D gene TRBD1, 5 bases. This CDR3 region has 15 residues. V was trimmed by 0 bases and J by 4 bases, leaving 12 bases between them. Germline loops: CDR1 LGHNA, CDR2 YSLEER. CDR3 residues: CASSQDQSDSYGYTF. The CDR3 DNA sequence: TGCGCCAGCAGCCAAGATCAGAGCGACAGCTATGGCTACACCTTC.

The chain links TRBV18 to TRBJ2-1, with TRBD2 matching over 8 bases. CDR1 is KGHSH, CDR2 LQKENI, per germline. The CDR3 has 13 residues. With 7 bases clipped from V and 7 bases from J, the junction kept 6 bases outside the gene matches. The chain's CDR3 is CASFFSGENEQFF. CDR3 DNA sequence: TGTGCCAGCTTCTTTAGCGGGGAAAATGAGCAGTTCTTC.

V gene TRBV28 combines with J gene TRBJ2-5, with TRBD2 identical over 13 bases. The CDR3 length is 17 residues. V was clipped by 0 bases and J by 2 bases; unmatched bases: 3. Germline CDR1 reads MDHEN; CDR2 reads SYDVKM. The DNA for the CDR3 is TGTGCCAGCAGTTTATGGACTAGCGGGGGGTCACAAGAGACCCAGTACTTC. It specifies CASSLWTSGGSQETQYF.

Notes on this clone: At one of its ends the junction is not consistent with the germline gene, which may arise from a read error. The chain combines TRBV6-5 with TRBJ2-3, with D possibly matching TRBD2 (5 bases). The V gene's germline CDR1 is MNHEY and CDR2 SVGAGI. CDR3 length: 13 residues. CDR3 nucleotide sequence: TGTGCCACCAGTGGACTGATCACAGATACGCAGTATTTT. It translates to CATSGLITDTQYF.

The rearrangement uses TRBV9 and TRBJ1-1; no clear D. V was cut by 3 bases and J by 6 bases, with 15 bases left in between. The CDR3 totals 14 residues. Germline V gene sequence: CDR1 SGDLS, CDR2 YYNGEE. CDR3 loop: CASSAEGDWAEAFF. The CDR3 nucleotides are TGTGCCAGCAGCGCGGAGGGAGATTGGGCTGAAGCTTTCTTT.

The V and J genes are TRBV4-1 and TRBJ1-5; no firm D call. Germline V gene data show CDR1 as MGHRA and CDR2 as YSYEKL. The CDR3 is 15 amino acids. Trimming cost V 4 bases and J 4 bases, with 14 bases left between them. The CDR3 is CASSPSPRGNQPQHF. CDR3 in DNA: TGCGCCAGCAGCCCATCTCCACGCGGGAATCAGCCCCAGCATTTT.

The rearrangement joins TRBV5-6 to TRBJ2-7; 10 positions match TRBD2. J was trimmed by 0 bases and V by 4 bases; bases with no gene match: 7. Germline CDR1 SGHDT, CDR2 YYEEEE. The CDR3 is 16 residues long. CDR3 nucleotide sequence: TGTGCCAGCAGCCCCTTCACTAGCGGGGTCTCCTACGAGCAGTACTTC. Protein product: CASSPFTSGVSYEQYF.

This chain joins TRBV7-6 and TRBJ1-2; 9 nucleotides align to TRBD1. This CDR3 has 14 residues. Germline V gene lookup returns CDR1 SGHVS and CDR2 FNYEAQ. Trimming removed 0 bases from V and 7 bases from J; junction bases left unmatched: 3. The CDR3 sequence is CASSLAGTGTGYTF. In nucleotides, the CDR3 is TGTGCCAGCAGCTTAGCCGGGACAGGGACTGGCTACACCTTC.

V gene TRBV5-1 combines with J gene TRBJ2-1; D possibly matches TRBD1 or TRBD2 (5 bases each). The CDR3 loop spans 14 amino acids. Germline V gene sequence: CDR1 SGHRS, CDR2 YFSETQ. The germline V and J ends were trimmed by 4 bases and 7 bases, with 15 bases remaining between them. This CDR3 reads CASSPYGTVNEQFF. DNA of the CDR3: TGCGCCAGCAGCCCATACGGGACCGTGAATGAGCAGTTCTTC. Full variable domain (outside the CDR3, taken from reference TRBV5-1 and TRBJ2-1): KAGVTQTPRYLIKTRGQQVTLSCSPISGHRSVSWYQQTPGQGLQFLFEYFSETQRNKGNFPGRFSGRQFSNSRSEMNVSTLELGDSALYLCASSPYGTVNEQFFGPGTRLTVL.

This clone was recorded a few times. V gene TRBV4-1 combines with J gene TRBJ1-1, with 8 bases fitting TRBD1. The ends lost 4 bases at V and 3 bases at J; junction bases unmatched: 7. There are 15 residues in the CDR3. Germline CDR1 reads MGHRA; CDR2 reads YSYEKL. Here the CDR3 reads CASSLQTGDDTEAFF. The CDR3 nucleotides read TGCGCCAGCAGCCTACAGACAGGGGATGACACTGAAGCTTTCTTT.

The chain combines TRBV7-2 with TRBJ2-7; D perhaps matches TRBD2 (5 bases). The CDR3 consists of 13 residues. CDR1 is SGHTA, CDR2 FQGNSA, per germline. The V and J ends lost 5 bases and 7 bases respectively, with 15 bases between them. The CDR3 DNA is TGTGCCAGCAGCCCCAGCGGCCTCTTGGAGCAGTACTTC. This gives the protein CASSPSGLLEQYF.

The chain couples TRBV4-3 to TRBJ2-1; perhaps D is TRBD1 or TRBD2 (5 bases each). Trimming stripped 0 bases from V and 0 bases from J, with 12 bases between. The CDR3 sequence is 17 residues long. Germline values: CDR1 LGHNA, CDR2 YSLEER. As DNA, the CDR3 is TGCGCCAGCAGCCAAGATCTTGAGGGGAGCTCCTACAATGAGCAGTTCTTC. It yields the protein CASSQDLEGSSYNEQFF.

CDR3 sequence reads: CASSVTGRSNYGYTF. The DNA of the CDR3 is TGTGCCAGCAGCGTGACAGGGCGATCTAACTATGGCTACACCTTC. The chain links TRBV9 to TRBJ1-2; 7 positions match TRBD1. The CDR3 spans 15 residues. Germline V lookup: CDR1 SGDLS, CDR2 YYNGEE. Germline trimming cut 2 bases from V and 0 bases from J; bases unmatched to any gene: 4.

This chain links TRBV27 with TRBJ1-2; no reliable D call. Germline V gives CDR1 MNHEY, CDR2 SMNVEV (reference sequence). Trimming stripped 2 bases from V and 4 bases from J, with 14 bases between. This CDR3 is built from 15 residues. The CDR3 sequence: CASSLKGGFGYGYTF. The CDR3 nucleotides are TGTGCCAGCAGTTTAAAAGGAGGGTTTGGCTATGGCTACACCTTC.

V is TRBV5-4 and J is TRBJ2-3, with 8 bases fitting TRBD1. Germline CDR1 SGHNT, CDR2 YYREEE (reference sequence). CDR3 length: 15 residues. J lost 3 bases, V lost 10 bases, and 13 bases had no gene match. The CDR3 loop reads CAGKAGGVSTDTQYF. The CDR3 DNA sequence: TGTGCCGGGAAGGCAGGGGGCGTTAGTACAGATACGCAGTATTTT.

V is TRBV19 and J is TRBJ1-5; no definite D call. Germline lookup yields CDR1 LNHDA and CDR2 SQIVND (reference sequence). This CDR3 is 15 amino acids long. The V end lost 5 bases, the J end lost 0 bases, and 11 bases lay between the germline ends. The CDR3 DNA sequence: TGTGCCAGTAGTCTCACACCGTATAGCAATCAGCCCCAGCATTTT. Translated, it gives CASSLTPYSNQPQHF.